Presented here are 25 T cell receptor beta chains from one specimen sequenced in a study of immune evolution from preneoplasia to lung adenocarcinoma. Sequenced by immunoSEQ multiplex PCR; TCRdb stores in-frame clones only, minus some. The sample shows about 16,000 clones, about 88% of them seen only once. The sample comprised FFPE invasive lung adenocarcinoma tissue. The source is a person aged 65 to 79 with invasive lung adenocarcinoma.

This rearrangement joins TRBV9 to TRBJ1-2; D is unclear. V lost 2 bases and J 6 bases, leaving 14 bases between the germline ends. The length of the CDR3 is 14 residues. CDR1 is SGDLS, CDR2 YYNGEE, per germline. The CDR3 DNA is TGTGCCAGCAGCGTCCAGGAATATTCCCATGGCTACACCTTC. This gives the protein CASSVQEYSHGYTF.

The chain couples TRBV18 to TRBJ1-1; D remains ambiguous. The germline V gene has CDR1 KGHSH and CDR2 LQKENI. CDR3 size: 14 residues. Trimming took 4 bases from V and 1 from J, leaving 10 bases between them. The CDR3 protein is CASSLSGANTEAFF. CDR3 in DNA: TGTGCCAGCTCACTCAGTGGAGCGAACACTGAAGCTTTCTTT.

This clone showed up just a few times. V is TRBV5-4 and J is TRBJ2-3; D is uncertain. CDR1 is SGHNT and CDR2 is YYREEE in the germline V gene (reference sequence). V gave up 1 base and J gave up 4 bases, with 4 bases separating them. The CDR3 runs 12 residues. The CDR3 DNA reads as TGTGCCAGCAGCTTGTTCGCAGATACGCAGTATTTT. Amino acids: CASSLFADTQYF.

The chain combines TRBV5-1 with TRBJ2-4, with a possible D match to TRBD1 (6 bases). The CDR3 covers 14 residues. Trimming cost V 0 bases and J 7 bases, with 11 bases left between them. Germline lookup yields CDR1 SGHRS and CDR2 YFSETQ. The DNA for the CDR3 is TGCGCCAGCAGCTTGGGGACAGCGTCGAACATTCAGTACTTC. Translation gives CASSLGTASNIQYF.

In its sample, this clone was seen once. The genes are TRBV5-1 and TRBJ1-1; D is undetermined. The CDR3 sequence is 14 residues long. V lost 2 bases to trimming and J lost 4 bases, with 12 bases between them. Germline loops: CDR1 SGHRS, CDR2 YFSETQ. In DNA, the CDR3 is TGCGCCAGCAGCTTTTCTGGTTTCGGCACTGAAGCTTTCTTT. Encoded protein: CASSFSGFGTEAFF. Full variable domain (remainder filled in from reference TRBV5-1 and TRBJ1-1): KAGVTQTPRYLIKTRGQQVTLSCSPISGHRSVSWYQQTPGQGLQFLFEYFSETQRNKGNFPGRFSGRQFSNSRSEMNVSTLELGDSALYLCASSFSGFGTEAFFGQGTRLTVV.

V and J are TRBV5-1 and TRBJ2-7; D is possibly TRBD1 or TRBD2 (6 bases each). Germline CDR1 is SGHRS and CDR2 is YFSETQ. Trimming removed 3 bases at V and 3 bases at J, with 10 bases between. The CDR3 consists of 13 residues. The CDR3 here is CASSWTAGYEQYF. CDR3 bases: TGCGCCAGCAGCTGGACAGCGGGCTACGAGCAGTACTTC.

The count of this clone is one. V gene TRBV6-1 combines with J gene TRBJ2-7; possible D gene TRBD1, 5 bases. The CDR3 is 13 residues long. Germline CDR1 MNHNS, CDR2 SASEGT. V was clipped by 6 bases and J by 5 bases, with 14 bases between them. CDR3 sequence reads: CASRWTPGHEQYF. The CDR3 region has the DNA TGTGCCAGCAGGTGGACACCTGGGCACGAGCAGTACTTC.

The chain uses TRBV11-2 and TRBJ2-5; TRBD2 is a possible D gene (5 bases). The V gene's germline CDR1 is SGHAT and CDR2 FQNNGV. V lost 3 bases, J lost 5 bases, and 19 bases lay in between. This CDR3 is 16 amino acids long. The CDR3 reads CASSFRRTGPTETQYF. Written as DNA, the CDR3 is TGTGCCAGCAGCTTCAGACGGACTGGCCCCACGGAGACCCAGTACTTC.

This chain uses TRBV7-9 with TRBJ1-1; D possibly corresponds to TRBD1 (6 bases). The V end was cut by 4 bases, the J end by 3 bases, with 9 bases between. The CDR3 length is 13 residues. Germline V gene sequence: CDR1 SEHNR, CDR2 FQNEAQ (reference sequence). The chain's CDR3 is CASSSGQYTEAFF. Written as DNA, the CDR3 is TGTGCCAGCAGCTCAGGACAGTACACTGAAGCTTTCTTT. Filled out from reference TRBV7-9 and TRBJ1-1, the complete variable domain reads DTGVSQNPRHKITKRGQNVTFRCDPISEHNRLYWYRQTLGQGPEFLTYFQNEAQLEKSRLLSDRFSAERPKGSFSTLEIQRTEQGDSAMYLCASSSGQYTEAFFGQGTRLTVV.

By its share, this clone is medium-sized. Other DNA sequences in this sample translate to the same CDR3. The rearrangement joins TRBV19 to TRBJ1-3; D uncertain. V lost 3 bases and J 4 bases, leaving 4 bases between the germline ends. The CDR3 runs to 12 residues. Germline CDR1 reads LNHDA; CDR2 reads SQIVND (reference sequence). As DNA, the CDR3 is TGTGCCAGTAGTATTCTCGGAAACACCATATATTTT. This translates into CASSILGNTIYF.

V and J are TRBV6-1 and TRBJ2-2; the match to TRBD1 covers 8 bases. Germline V gene data show CDR1 as MNHNS and CDR2 as SASEGT. The CDR3 is 14 amino acids. Trimming cost V 6 bases and J 4 bases; bases outside gene matches: 4. CDR3 loop: CASRTGVGTGELFF. The CDR3 coding sequence is TGTGCCAGCAGGACAGGGGTGGGCACCGGGGAGCTGTTTTTT.

The chain combines TRBV4-1 with TRBJ2-1, with D possibly matching TRBD1 (5 bases). With 1 base removed from V and 9 bases from J, the gap between germline ends came to 19 bases. The CDR3 sequence is 16 residues long. CDR1 and CDR2 (germline): MGHRA, YSYEKL. The CDR3 loop is CASSQAPDNRLTEQFF. The CDR3 bases are TGCGCCAGCAGCCAAGCCCCGGACAACCGCCTCACTGAGCAGTTCTTC.

The V call is TRBV7-4, the J call TRBJ1-5; no clear D gene. The V gene lost 6 bases and the J gene lost 3 bases, with 27 bases spanning the gap. The CDR3 consists of 19 residues. The germline V gene encodes CDR1 SGHVT and CDR2 SQSDAQ. The CDR3 sequence: CASSFPKQSRSITNQPQHF. The CDR3 nucleotides are TGTGCCAGCAGTTTCCCGAAGCAGAGCCGTTCTATTACCAATCAGCCCCAGCATTTT. Supplemented by reference TRBV7-4 and TRBJ1-5, the full variable domain reads GAGVSQSPRYKVAKRGRDVALRCDSISGHVTLYWYRQTLGQGSEVLTYSQSDAQRDKSGRPSGRFSAERPERSVSTLKIQRTEQGDSAVYLCASSFPKQSRSITNQPQHFGDGTRLSIL.

This clone was detected only a few times. V and J are TRBV28 and TRBJ1-2; D gene unclear. Germline assignment: CDR1 MDHEN and CDR2 SYDVKM. The CDR3 has 13 amino acids. Trimming stripped 2 bases from V and 11 bases from J, with 15 bases between. The CDR3 nucleotides read TGTGCCAGCAGTTTAACGAATTCGAGAGGTTACACCTTC. Protein: CASSLTNSRGYTF.

The rearrangement uses TRBV6-1 and TRBJ1-1; no clear D. Trimming shortened V by 4 bases and J by 7 bases, and 10 bases separated the two germline ends. Germline assignment: CDR1 MNHNS and CDR2 SASEGT. The CDR3 length is 12 residues. This chain's CDR3 is CASSVSNYEAFF. The CDR3 nucleotides read TGTGCCAGCAGTGTGAGCAATTATGAAGCTTTCTTT.

The chain employs TRBV19 and TRBJ1-3; D is ambiguous. This CDR3 has 16 amino acids. Deletions cut 6 bases from V and 0 bases from J, with 15 bases between. Germline CDR1 and CDR2: LNHDA and SQIVND (reference sequence). The CDR3 DNA is TGTGCCAGTAGGCAATTTCAGGATTTCTCTGGAAACACCATATATTTT. This codes for CASRQFQDFSGNTIYF.

This chain uses TRBV7-8 with TRBJ1-1; D uncertain. Per the germline V gene, CDR1 is SGHVS and CDR2 is FQNEAQ. Trimming cost V 1 base and J 0 bases, with 12 bases left between them. The CDR3 is 16 residues long. The DNA of the CDR3 is TGTGCCAGCAGCTTAGAGCGGAGGGAACTGAACACTGAAGCTTTCTTT. Translation: CASSLERRELNTEAFF.

The genes are TRBV7-9 and TRBJ2-1, with D unclear. This CDR3 contains 11 residues. Germline lookup yields CDR1 SEHNR and CDR2 FQNEAQ (reference sequence). The V end lost 1 base, the J end lost 9 bases, and 4 bases lay between the germline ends. For the CDR3, the DNA is TGTGCCAGCAGCTTAGAAATTGAGCAGTTCTTC. As protein: CASSLEIEQFF.

The chain carries TRBV7-3 and TRBJ2-1, with D maybe TRBD2 (5 bases). Looked up from germline, CDR1 is SGHTA and CDR2 is FQGTGA. Between the trimmed V and J ends, which lost 8 bases and 9 bases, there was a span of 20 bases. The length of the CDR3 is 14 residues. The CDR3 sequence is CASGMGGGYGEQFF. The DNA for the CDR3 is TGTGCCAGCGGTATGGGTGGAGGATACGGTGAGCAGTTCTTC.

The chain has TRBV29-1 and TRBJ1-4, with D possibly matching TRBD1 (5 bases). V lost 3 bases to trimming and J lost 7 bases, with 12 bases between them. This CDR3 spans 13 amino acids. Germline V lookup: CDR1 SQVTM, CDR2 ANQGSEA. CDR3 nucleotides: TGCAGCGTTGAGAGGGGCTACGGTGAAAAACTGTTTTTT. Translating gives CSVERGYGEKLFF.

The chain couples TRBV28 to TRBJ1-2; possibly TRBD1 for D (5 bases). CDR1 and CDR2 from the germline V gene are MDHEN and SYDVKM. This CDR3 comprises 14 residues. Trimming took off 6 bases at V and 4 bases at J, with 15 bases between the two ends. CDR3: CASSLGAAGYGYTF. The CDR3, as DNA: TGTGCCAGCAGCCTCGGGGCAGCTGGCTATGGCTACACCTTC.

The chain has TRBV5-1 and TRBJ2-7, with 9 bases identical to TRBD2. The junction had 3 bases not matched to a gene; V was cut back by 2 bases and J by 0 bases. The CDR3 covers 15 residues. Germline assignment: CDR1 SGHRS and CDR2 YFSETQ. The CDR3 loop reads CASSLAGGYSYEQYF. Here the CDR3 DNA reads TGCGCCAGCAGCTTAGCGGGGGGTTACTCCTACGAGCAGTACTTC.

The chain is built from TRBV11-1 and TRBJ1-2; D ambiguous. The CDR3 loop spans 13 amino acids. Germline V gene sequence: CDR1 SGHAT, CDR2 FQDESV (reference sequence). The V and J ends lost 5 bases and 7 bases respectively, with 14 bases between them. DNA of the CDR3: TGTGCCAGCAGCCAATGCTTCTTTTGTGGCTACACCTTC. It translates to CASSQCFFCGYTF.

This chain uses TRBV28 with TRBJ2-1; 12 positions match TRBD1. V lost 6 bases to trimming and J lost 11 bases; unmatched junction nucleotides: 11. Germline values: CDR1 MDHEN, CDR2 SYDVKM. This CDR3 has 15 residues. The CDR3 region is CASSTGQGAIEKQFF. DNA for the CDR3: TGTGCCAGCAGCACGGGACAGGGGGCGATTGAGAAGCAGTTCTTC.

The V and J genes are TRBV2 and TRBJ2-1; D remains unclear. The length of the CDR3 is 14 residues. Trimming took 2 bases from V and 9 from J, leaving 14 bases between them. Germline V gives CDR1 SNHLY, CDR2 FYNNEI. DNA of the CDR3: TGTGCCAGCAGTGAAAGGTTTGAGGCTAGTGAGCAGTTCTTC. It yields the protein CASSERFEASEQFF. Supplemented by reference TRBV2 and TRBJ2-1, the full variable domain reads EPEVTQTPSHQVTQMGQEVILRCVPISNHLYFYWYRQILGQKVEFLVSFYNNEISEKSEIFDDQFSVERPDGSNFTLKIRSTKLEDSAMYFCASSERFEASEQFFGPGTRLTVL.